This passage covers 27 T cell receptor beta chains from one sample sequenced in a study of control samples from healthy donors and cancer patients. Using immunoSEQ multiplex PCR, the repertoire was profiled, and TCRdb retains in-frame clones only, with some absent. The repertoire holds approximately 58,000 clones, with about nine tenths as singletons. Source material: PBMCs. The receptors were gathered from a man in his sixties with head and neck cancer.

This chain joins TRBV3-1 (or the pseudogene TRBV3-2) and TRBJ2-7; 8 bases are a match to TRBD2. CDR1 is LGHDT and CDR2 is YNNKEL in the germline V gene (reference sequence). The CDR3 covers 13 residues. V lost 5 bases and J lost 4; bases outside the gene matches: 4. CDR3 DNA sequence: TGTGCCAGCAGCGCTCGGGAGGGGTACGAGCAGTACTTC. This codes for CASSAREGYEQYF.

The chain links TRBV7-9 to TRBJ1-2; a possible D gene is TRBD1 (5 bases). The CDR3 is made up of 13 amino acids. Trimming pared 5 bases from V and 8 bases from J, leaving 15 bases between. Germline values: CDR1 SEHNR, CDR2 FQNEAQ (reference sequence). The CDR3 region is CASSRLLRDGYTF. CDR3 DNA sequence: TGTGCCAGCAGCCGCCTCCTCAGGGACGGCTACACCTTC.

The rearrangement links TRBV3-1 (or the pseudogene TRBV3-2) to TRBJ1-6; 10 nucleotides align to TRBD1. The CDR3 is 15 amino acids. V lost 3 bases and J lost 5; bases outside the gene matches: 1. Germline CDR1 reads LGHDT; CDR2 reads YNNKEL (reference sequence). CDR3 sequence: CASSQGQGHNSPLHF. CDR3 nucleotides: TGTGCCAGCAGCCAGGGACAGGGGCATAATTCACCCCTCCACTTT.

A word on this clone: This same CDR3 is encoded by further DNA sequences in the sample. This sequence joins TRBV27 and TRBJ2-3; a weak D match, TRBD2 (5 bases). The CDR3 sequence is 17 residues long. V lost 6 bases, J lost 2 bases, and 21 bases lay in between. CDR1 is MNHEY, CDR2 SMNVEV, per germline (reference sequence). Written as DNA, the CDR3 is TGTGCCAGCAGGAAAAGACTAAGACCTTCGAACACAGATACGCAGTATTTT. The encoded protein is CASRKRLRPSNTDTQYF.

The rearrangement joins TRBV20-1 to TRBJ1-1; possibly TRBD1 for D (6 bases). The V gene's germline CDR1 is DFQATT and CDR2 SNEGSKA (reference sequence). The CDR3 has 11 residues. Trimming stripped 3 bases from V and 10 bases from J, with 12 bases between. The CDR3 is CSASRSRGAFF. CDR3 in DNA: TGCAGTGCTAGTCGGAGCAGGGGAGCTTTCTTT.

The chain is built from TRBV19 and TRBJ1-5; D not resolved. CDR1 and CDR2 (germline): LNHDA, SQIVND (reference sequence). V lost 3 bases and J lost 0, with 21 bases in between. The CDR3 length is 19 residues. The DNA for the CDR3 is TGTGCCAGTAGTATCATTAGTGGACGGAGAGTATATAGCAATCAGCCCCAGCATTTT. This encodes CASSIISGRRVYSNQPQHF. The variable domain in full, completed from reference TRBV19 and TRBJ1-5, reads DGGITQSPKYLFRKEGQNVTLSCEQNLNHDAMYWYRQDPGQGLRLIYYSQIVNDFQKGDIAEGYSVSREKKESFPLTVTSAQKNPTAFYLCASSIISGRRVYSNQPQHFGDGTRLSIL.

The chain has TRBV30 and TRBJ1-6; D gene uncertain. Germline CDR1 GTSNPN, CDR2 SVGIG (reference sequence). V was trimmed by 4 bases and J by 5 bases, leaving 12 bases between them. This CDR3 comprises 14 residues. The CDR3 bases are TGTGCCTGGACCCGGGAGGATAATAATTCACCCCTCCACTTT. Translated, it gives CAWTREDNNSPLHF.

The V gene is TRBV4-3, the J gene TRBJ2-7; D is unresolved. This CDR3 comprises 14 residues. Germline values: CDR1 LGHNA, CDR2 YSLEER. The V end lost 0 bases, the J end lost 0 bases, and 6 bases lay between the germline ends. In DNA, the CDR3 is TGCGCCAGCAGCCAAGATGTCAGCTCCTACGAGCAGTACTTC. Its translation is CASSQDVSSYEQYF.

The chain employs TRBV5-4 and TRBJ1-2; tentative D call: TRBD1 (5 bases). V gave up 4 bases and J gave up 1 base, with 14 bases separating them. CDR3 length: 15 amino acids. Germline CDR1 SGHNT, CDR2 YYREEE (reference sequence). The CDR3 region is CASSPREGSNYGYTF. In DNA, the CDR3 is TGTGCCAGCAGCCCCCGGGAGGGGAGTAACTATGGCTACACCTTC.

This chain uses TRBV6-5 with TRBJ2-1; the match to TRBD2 covers 9 bases. V shed 8 bases, J shed 1 base, and the junction held 0 bases outside the gene matches. The CDR3 runs 13 residues. The germline CDR1 and CDR2 sequences are MNHEY and SVGAGI. This CDR3 reads CASGLASYNEQFF. The CDR3 coding sequence is TGTGCCAGCGGACTAGCGTCCTACAATGAGCAGTTCTTC.

V is TRBV19 and J is TRBJ2-7; 7 bases line up with TRBD2. This CDR3 has 13 residues. V lost 7 bases and J lost 4; bases outside the gene matches: 7. The germline V gene encodes CDR1 LNHDA and CDR2 SQIVND (reference sequence). CDR3 DNA: TGTGCCAGTAATGGAGGGAGGGAGTACGAGCAGTACTTC. Its translation: CASNGGREYEQYF.

This chain joins TRBV7-3 and TRBJ2-1, with D tentatively TRBD2 (6 bases). This CDR3 region has 14 residues. Germline CDR1 reads SGHTA; CDR2 reads FQGTGA. With 5 bases removed from V and 6 bases from J, the gap between germline ends came to 14 bases. As DNA, the CDR3 is TGTGCCAGCAGCCTGCGGGGAAGAACCAATGAGCAGTTCTTC. It is translated as CASSLRGRTNEQFF.

The chain links TRBV28 to TRBJ2-3, with 10 bases identical to TRBD1. V lost 2 bases to trimming and J lost 6 bases; unmatched junction nucleotides: 8. The CDR3 loop spans 16 amino acids. Germline lookup yields CDR1 MDHEN and CDR2 SYDVKM. CDR3 in amino acids: CASSLTGTGAFDTQYF. The CDR3 DNA sequence: TGTGCCAGCAGTTTAACCGGGACAGGGGCGTTCGATACGCAGTATTTT.

This chain connects TRBV21-1 to TRBJ2-7; the listed D gene, TRBD2, was not tested against the DNA. TRBV21-1 is a documented pseudogene. The CDR3 contains 17 residues. DNA for the CDR3: TGTGCCAGCAGCAAAGGCGGGAGCGAGAATCTCGCCTACGAGCAGTACTTC. Protein product: CASSKGGSENLAYEQYF.

The chain has TRBV11-2 and TRBJ2-1, with 9 positions matching TRBD2. V trimming: 1 base; J trimming: 16 bases; junction bases outside the gene matches: 5. From germline, CDR1 is SGHAT and CDR2 FQNNGV. The CDR3 runs 12 residues. CDR3 loop: CASSLVRTSVFF. CDR3 in DNA: TGTGCCAGCAGCTTAGTGCGGACTAGCGTTTTCTTC.

The rearrangement uses TRBV28 and TRBJ1-5; no firm D call. Looked up from germline, CDR1 is MDHEN and CDR2 is SYDVKM. CDR3 length: 16 residues. Between the trimmed V and J ends, which lost 3 bases and 1 base, there was a span of 13 bases. The CDR3 is CASSFFRVLSNQPQHF. The CDR3 DNA is TGTGCCAGCAGTTTTTTTAGGGTGTTGAGCAATCAGCCCCAGCATTTT.

The J gene is TRBJ2-1, the V gene TRBV28; TRBD2 aligns across 15 bases. Germline values: CDR1 MDHEN, CDR2 SYDVKM. V shed 5 bases, J shed 0 bases, and the junction held 11 bases outside the gene matches. The CDR3 totals 20 residues. This chain's CDR3 is CASSLPGLAGGPTSYNEQFF. Written as DNA, the CDR3 is TGTGCCAGCAGTCTTCCGGGACTAGCGGGGGGACCGACCTCCTACAATGAGCAGTTCTTC.

This clone was recorded once. The chain carries TRBV18 and TRBJ1-2; 7 bases agree with TRBD1. The V and J ends lost 4 bases and 7 bases, in that order; junction bases with no gene match: 3. The germline V gene has CDR1 KGHSH and CDR2 LQKENI. This CDR3 contains 12 residues. The CDR3, as DNA: TGTGCCAGCTCACGAGGGGACAGTGGCTACACCTTC. Protein product: CASSRGDSGYTF.

The gene calls are TRBV7-9 and TRBJ2-6; D is unresolved. CDR1 is SEHNR and CDR2 is FQNEAQ in the germline V gene (reference sequence). Trimming stripped 5 bases from V and 0 bases from J, with 8 bases between. The CDR3 has 15 residues. This CDR3 is CASSPRVSGANVLTF. The CDR3, as DNA: TGTGCCAGCAGCCCACGGGTCTCTGGGGCCAACGTCCTGACTTTC.

This chain uses TRBV24-1 with TRBJ1-2; a possible D gene is TRBD1 (5 bases). Trimming shortened V by 4 bases and J by 7 bases, and 21 bases separated the two germline ends. This CDR3 region has 16 residues. Germline loops: CDR1 KGHDR, CDR2 SFDVKD. The CDR3 region is CATSETAGRGGVGYTF. The CDR3 DNA reads TGTGCCACCAGTGAAACCGCGGGACGGGGGGGAGTTGGCTACACCTTC.

The chain carries TRBV6-1 and TRBJ1-1; TRBD1 is a possible D gene (6 bases). This CDR3 region has 14 residues. In germline, CDR1 is MNHNS, CDR2 SASEGT. The V end was cut by 3 bases, the J end by 7 bases, with 15 bases between. The CDR3 protein is CASSDDQGRGEAFF. CDR3 bases: TGTGCCAGCAGTGACGATCAGGGGCGAGGTGAAGCTTTCTTT.

This clone has only one observation. The genes are TRBV28 and TRBJ2-1, with 8 bases that match TRBD1. Germline trimming cut 4 bases from V and 5 bases from J; bases unmatched to any gene: 7. This CDR3 contains 15 residues. CDR1 is MDHEN and CDR2 is SYDVKM in the germline V gene. The CDR3 protein is CASSSHGTGNNEQFF. In DNA form, the CDR3 reads TGTGCCAGCAGTTCCCACGGGACAGGTAACAATGAGCAGTTCTTC.

The chain links TRBV11-2 to TRBJ2-1, with D possibly being TRBD1 (6 bases). CDR3 size: 13 residues. The ends were cut back, 3 bases at V and 9 bases at J, with 12 bases in the middle. The germline gives CDR1 SGHAT, CDR2 FQNNGV. The CDR3 DNA reads TGTGCCAGCAGCTTTGCAGGGGAGAGTGAGCAGTTCTTC. Translating gives CASSFAGESEQFF.

V and J are TRBV4-1 and TRBJ2-2; the match to TRBD2 covers 13 bases. Germline CDR1 is MGHRA and CDR2 is YSYEKL. V was pared by 1 base and J by 1 base, with 9 bases of the junction left unmatched. This CDR3 has 20 amino acids. For the CDR3, the DNA is TGCGCCAGCAGCCAAGCCTCGGGACTAGCGGGGATAGTGAACACCGGGGAGCTGTTTTTT. This codes for CASSQASGLAGIVNTGELFF.

The gene calls are TRBV2 and TRBJ2-5, with D possibly being TRBD1 (5 bases). This CDR3 spans 14 amino acids. Trimming removed 8 bases from V and 5 bases from J, with 18 bases in between. The germline CDR1 and CDR2 sequences are SNHLY and FYNNEI. The CDR3 loop is CASARQGERETQYF. CDR3 DNA: TGTGCCAGCGCACGACAAGGGGAAAGGGAGACCCAGTACTTC.

This clone is a singleton in its sample. The CDR3 region has the DNA TGTGCCAGCAGCTTCGGACCGCAGGGGGCTTCCTATGGCTACACCTTC. Residues: CASSFGPQGASYGYTF. This chain connects TRBV6-2 or TRBV6-3 to TRBJ1-2; 8 bases align to TRBD1. J was trimmed by 4 bases and V by 6 bases; bases with no gene match: 13. Germline values: CDR1 MNHEY, CDR2 SVGEGT. The length of the CDR3 is 16 residues.

This sequence joins TRBV18 and TRBJ2-3; no clear D gene. Germline values: CDR1 KGHSH, CDR2 LQKENI. V was shortened by 3 bases and J by 0 bases, with 4 bases between the two germline ends. The CDR3 extends over 13 amino acids. CDR3 in amino acids: CASSPPSTDTQYF. CDR3 bases: TGTGCCAGCTCACCTCCCAGCACAGATACGCAGTATTTT.